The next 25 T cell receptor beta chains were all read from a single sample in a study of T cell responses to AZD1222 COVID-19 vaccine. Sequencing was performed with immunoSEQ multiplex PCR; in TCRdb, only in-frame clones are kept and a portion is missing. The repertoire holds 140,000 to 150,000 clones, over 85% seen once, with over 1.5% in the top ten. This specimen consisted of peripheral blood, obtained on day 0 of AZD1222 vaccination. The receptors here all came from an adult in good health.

The CDR3 protein is CASSDRGIESGNTIYF. The CDR3 region has the DNA TGTGCCAGCTCCGACAGGGGTATAGAATCTGGAAACACCATATATTTT. The chain has TRBV7-9 and TRBJ1-3; TRBD1 agrees at 8 bases. The length of the CDR3 is 16 residues. The V and J ends lost 8 bases and 1 base, in that order; junction bases with no gene match: 10. Germline lookup yields CDR1 SEHNR and CDR2 FQNEAQ (reference sequence). Full variable domain (missing parts from reference TRBV7-9 and TRBJ1-3): DTGVSQNPRHKITKRGQNVTFRCDPISEHNRLYWYRQTLGQGPEFLTYFQNEAQLEKSRLLSDRFSAERPKGSFSTLEIQRTEQGDSAMYLCASSDRGIESGNTIYFGEGSWLTVV.

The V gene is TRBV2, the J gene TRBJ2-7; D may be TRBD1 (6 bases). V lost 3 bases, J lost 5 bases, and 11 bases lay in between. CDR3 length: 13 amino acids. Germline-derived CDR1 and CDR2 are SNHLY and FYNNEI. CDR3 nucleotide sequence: TGTGCCAGCAGTGAGAACAGGGTTGACGAGCAGTACTTC. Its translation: CASSENRVDEQYF.

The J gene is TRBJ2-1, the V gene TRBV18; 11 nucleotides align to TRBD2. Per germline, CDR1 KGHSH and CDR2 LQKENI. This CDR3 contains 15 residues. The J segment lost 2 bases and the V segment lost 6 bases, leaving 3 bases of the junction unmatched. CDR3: CASSETSGTYNEQFF. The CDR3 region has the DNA TGTGCCAGCTCCGAGACTAGCGGGACCTACAATGAGCAGTTCTTC.

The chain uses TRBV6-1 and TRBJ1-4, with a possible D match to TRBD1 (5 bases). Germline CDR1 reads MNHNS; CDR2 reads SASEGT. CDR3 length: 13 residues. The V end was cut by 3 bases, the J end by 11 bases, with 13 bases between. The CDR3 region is CASSDRGHKKLFF. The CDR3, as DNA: TGTGCCAGCAGTGATCGGGGCCACAAGAAACTGTTTTTT.

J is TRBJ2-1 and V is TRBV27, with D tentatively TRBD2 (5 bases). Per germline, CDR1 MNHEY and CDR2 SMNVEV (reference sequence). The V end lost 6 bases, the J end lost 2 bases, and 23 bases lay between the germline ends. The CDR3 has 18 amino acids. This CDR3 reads CASSPGLPRRHTYNEQFF. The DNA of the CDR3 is TGTGCCAGCAGCCCCGGTCTACCCAGGAGGCATACCTACAATGAGCAGTTCTTC.

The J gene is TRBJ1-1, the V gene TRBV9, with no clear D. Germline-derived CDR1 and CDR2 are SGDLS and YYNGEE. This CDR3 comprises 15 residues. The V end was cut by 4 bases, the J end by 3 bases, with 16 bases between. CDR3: CASSISLDLHTEAFF. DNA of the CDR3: TGTGCCAGCAGCATTTCCCTTGACTTACACACTGAAGCTTTCTTT.

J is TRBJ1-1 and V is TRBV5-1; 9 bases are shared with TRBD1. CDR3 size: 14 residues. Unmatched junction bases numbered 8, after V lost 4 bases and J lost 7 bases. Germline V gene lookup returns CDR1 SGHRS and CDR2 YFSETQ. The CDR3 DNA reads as TGCGCCAGCAGCATTCTAGACAGGGGGAGTGAAGCTTTCTTT. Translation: CASSILDRGSEAFF.

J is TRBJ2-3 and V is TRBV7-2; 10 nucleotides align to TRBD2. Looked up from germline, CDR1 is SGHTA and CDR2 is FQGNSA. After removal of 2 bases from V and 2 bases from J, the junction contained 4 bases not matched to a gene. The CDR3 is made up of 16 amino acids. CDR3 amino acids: CASSLRTSGHTDTQYF. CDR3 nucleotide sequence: TGTGCCAGCAGCTTAAGGACTAGCGGTCACACAGATACGCAGTATTTT.

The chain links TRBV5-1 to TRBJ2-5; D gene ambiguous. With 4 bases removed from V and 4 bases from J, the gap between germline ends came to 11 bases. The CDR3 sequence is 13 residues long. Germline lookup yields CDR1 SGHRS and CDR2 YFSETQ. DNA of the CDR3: TGCGCCAGCAGCCGAATCTTAGGAGAGACCCAGTACTTC. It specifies CASSRILGETQYF. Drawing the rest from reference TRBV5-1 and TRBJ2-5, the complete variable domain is KAGVTQTPRYLIKTRGQQVTLSCSPISGHRSVSWYQQTPGQGLQFLFEYFSETQRNKGNFPGRFSGRQFSNSRSEMNVSTLELGDSALYLCASSRILGETQYFGPGTRLLVL.

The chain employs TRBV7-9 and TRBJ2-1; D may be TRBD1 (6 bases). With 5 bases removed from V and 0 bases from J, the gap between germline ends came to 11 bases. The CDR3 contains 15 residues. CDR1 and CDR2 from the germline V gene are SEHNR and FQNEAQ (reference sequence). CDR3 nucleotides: TGTGCCAGCAGCCCACAGGGAAGCTCCTACAATGAGCAGTTCTTC. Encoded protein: CASSPQGSSYNEQFF.

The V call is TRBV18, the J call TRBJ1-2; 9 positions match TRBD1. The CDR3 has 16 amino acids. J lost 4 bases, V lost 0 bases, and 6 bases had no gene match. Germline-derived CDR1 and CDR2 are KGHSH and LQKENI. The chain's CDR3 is CASSPPGDRAIYGYTF. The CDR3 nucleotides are TGTGCCAGCTCACCACCGGGGGACAGGGCGATCTATGGCTACACCTTC.

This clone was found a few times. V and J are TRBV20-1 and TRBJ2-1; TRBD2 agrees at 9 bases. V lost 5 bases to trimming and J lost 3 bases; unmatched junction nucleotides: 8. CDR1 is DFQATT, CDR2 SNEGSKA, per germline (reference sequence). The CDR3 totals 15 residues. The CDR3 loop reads CSARVTSGYYNEQFF. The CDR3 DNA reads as TGCAGTGCTCGTGTAACTAGCGGGTACTACAATGAGCAGTTCTTC.

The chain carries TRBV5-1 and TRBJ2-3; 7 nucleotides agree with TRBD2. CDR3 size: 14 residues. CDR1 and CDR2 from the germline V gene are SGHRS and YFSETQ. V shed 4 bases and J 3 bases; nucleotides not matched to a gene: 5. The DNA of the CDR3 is TGCGCCAGCAGCGCGGGAGCATGGACAGATACGCAGTATTTT. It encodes CASSAGAWTDTQYF. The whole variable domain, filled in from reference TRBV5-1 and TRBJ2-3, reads KAGVTQTPRYLIKTRGQQVTLSCSPISGHRSVSWYQQTPGQGLQFLFEYFSETQRNKGNFPGRFSGRQFSNSRSEMNVSTLELGDSALYLCASSAGAWTDTQYFGPGTRLTVL.

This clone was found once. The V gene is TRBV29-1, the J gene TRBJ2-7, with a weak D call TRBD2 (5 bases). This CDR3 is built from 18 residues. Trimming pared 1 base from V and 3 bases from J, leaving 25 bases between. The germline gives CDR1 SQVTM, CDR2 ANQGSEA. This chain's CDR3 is CSVEAPRSGLRGDYEQYF. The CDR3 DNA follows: TGCAGCGTTGAAGCCCCACGGTCTGGGCTCCGGGGAGACTACGAGCAGTACTTC.

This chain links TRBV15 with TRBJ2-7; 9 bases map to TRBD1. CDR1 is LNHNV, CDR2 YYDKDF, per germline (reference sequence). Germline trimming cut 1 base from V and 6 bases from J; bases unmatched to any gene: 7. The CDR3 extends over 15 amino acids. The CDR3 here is CATSRGRDRAGEQYF. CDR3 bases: TGTGCCACCAGCAGAGGGAGGGACAGGGCAGGCGAGCAGTACTTC.

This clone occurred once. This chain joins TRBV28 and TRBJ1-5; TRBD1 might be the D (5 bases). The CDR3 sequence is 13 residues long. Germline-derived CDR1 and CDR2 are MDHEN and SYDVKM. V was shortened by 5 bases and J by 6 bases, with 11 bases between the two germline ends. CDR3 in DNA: TGTGCCAGCAGTCCTATGGGGCGTCAGCCCCAGCATTTT. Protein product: CASSPMGRQPQHF.

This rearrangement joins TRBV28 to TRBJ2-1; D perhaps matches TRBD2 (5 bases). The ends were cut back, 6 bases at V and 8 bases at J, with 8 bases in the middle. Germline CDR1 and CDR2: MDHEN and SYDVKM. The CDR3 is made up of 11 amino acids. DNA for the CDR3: TGTGCCAGCAGCGGAGGCTATGAGCAGTTCTTC. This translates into CASSGGYEQFF.

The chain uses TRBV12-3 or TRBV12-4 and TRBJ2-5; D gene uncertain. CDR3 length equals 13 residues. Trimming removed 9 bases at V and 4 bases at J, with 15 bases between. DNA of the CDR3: TGTGCCAGTGGGCTGGGGTCCTCAGAGACCCAGTACTTC. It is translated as CASGLGSSETQYF.

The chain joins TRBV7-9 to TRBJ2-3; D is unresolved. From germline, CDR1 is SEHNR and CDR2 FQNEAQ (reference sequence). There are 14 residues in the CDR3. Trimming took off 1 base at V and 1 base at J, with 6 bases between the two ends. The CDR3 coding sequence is TGTGCCAGCAGCTTAGGGTGGGGCACAGATACGCAGTATTTT. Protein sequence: CASSLGWGTDTQYF.

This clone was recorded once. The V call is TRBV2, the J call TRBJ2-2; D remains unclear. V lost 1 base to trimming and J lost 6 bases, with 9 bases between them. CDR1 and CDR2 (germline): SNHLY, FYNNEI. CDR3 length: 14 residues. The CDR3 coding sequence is TGTGCCAGCAGTGAAGTCGACTTGGCCGGGGAGCTGTTTTTT. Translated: CASSEVDLAGELFF.

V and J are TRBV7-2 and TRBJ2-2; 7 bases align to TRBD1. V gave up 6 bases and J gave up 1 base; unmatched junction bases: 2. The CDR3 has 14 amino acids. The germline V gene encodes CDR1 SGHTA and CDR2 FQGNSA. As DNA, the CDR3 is TGTGCCAGCAGAGACAGGGTGAACACCGGGGAGCTGTTTTTT. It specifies CASRDRVNTGELFF.

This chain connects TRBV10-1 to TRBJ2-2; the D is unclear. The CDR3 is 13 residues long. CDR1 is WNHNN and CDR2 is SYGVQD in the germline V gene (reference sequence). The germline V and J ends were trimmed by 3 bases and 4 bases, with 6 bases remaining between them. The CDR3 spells CASSEFGTGELFF. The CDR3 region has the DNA TGCGCCAGCAGTGAATTTGGCACCGGGGAGCTGTTTTTT.

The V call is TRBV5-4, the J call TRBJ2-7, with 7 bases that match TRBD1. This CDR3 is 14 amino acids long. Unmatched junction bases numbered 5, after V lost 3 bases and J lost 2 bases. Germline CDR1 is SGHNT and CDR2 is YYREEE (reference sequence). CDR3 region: CASSSSGTAYEQYF. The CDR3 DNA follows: TGTGCCAGCAGCTCCTCCGGGACAGCCTACGAGCAGTACTTC. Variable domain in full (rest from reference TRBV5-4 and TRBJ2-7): ETGVTQSPTHLIKTRGQQVTLRCSSQSGHNTVSWYQQALGQGPQFIFQYYREEENGRGNFPPRFSGLQFPNYSSELNVNALELDDSALYLCASSSSGTAYEQYFGPGTRLTVT.

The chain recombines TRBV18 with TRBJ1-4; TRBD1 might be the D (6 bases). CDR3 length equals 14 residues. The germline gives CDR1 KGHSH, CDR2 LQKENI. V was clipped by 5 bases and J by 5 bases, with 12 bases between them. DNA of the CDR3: TGTGCCAGCTCAGACGACAGGTCGAATGAAAAACTGTTTTTT. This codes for CASSDDRSNEKLFF. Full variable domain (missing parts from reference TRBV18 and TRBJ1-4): NAGVMQNPRHLVRRRGQEARLRCSPMKGHSHVYWYRQLPEEGLKFMVYLQKENIIDESGMPKERFSAEFPKEGPSILRIQQVVRGDSAAYFCASSDDRSNEKLFFGSGTQLSVL.

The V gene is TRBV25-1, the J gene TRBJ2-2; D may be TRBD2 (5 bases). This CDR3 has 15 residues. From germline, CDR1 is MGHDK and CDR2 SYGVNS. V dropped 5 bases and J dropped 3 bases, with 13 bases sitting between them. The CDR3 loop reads CASSTPAADTGELFF. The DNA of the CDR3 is TGTGCCAGCAGTACACCAGCGGCGGACACCGGGGAGCTGTTTTTT.